The entry below gives a single TCR beta chain sequence along with its context. These data belong to a study of T cell responses to AZD1222 COVID-19 vaccine. V was shortened by 1 base and J by 4 bases, with 11 bases between the two germline ends. The CDR3 consists of 16 residues. Germline values: CDR1 LNHDA, CDR2 SQIVND (reference sequence). Pooling was applied to second doses at about 4 or about 12 weeks. The method was immunoSEQ multiplex PCR; TCRdb's version includes in-frame clones alone and lacks a portion of them. Among roughly 140,000 clones, 92% were seen once, and the ten largest hold about 9.4%.

Sequencing used peripheral blood, obtained 28 days after the second AZD1222 dose. The clonotype comes from an adult who received the AZD1222 COVID-19 vaccine. The V gene is TRBV19, the J gene TRBJ1-6; D unresolved. Here the CDR3 DNA reads TGTGCCAGTAGTATAGGCCGACCAAGATATAATTCACCCCTCCACTTT. It translates to CASSIGRPRYNSPLHF.